This entry describes one T cell receptor beta chain. The ends lost 6 bases at V and 1 base at J; junction bases unmatched: 6. Germline CDR1 is SNHLY and CDR2 is FYNNEI. The CDR3 is 15 amino acids. The data stem from a study of T cell changes during pregnancy in multiple sclerosis. Profiled with immunoSEQ multiplex PCR; TCRdb holds only in-frame clones, not every one. This table has tens of thousands of clones, roughly 90% appearing once. The sample in question was peripheral blood, obtained in the third trimester of pregnancy. This TCR came from a female donor in good health, enrolled as a control in a pregnancy study. The chain links TRBV2 to TRBJ2-7; TRBD2 agrees at 10 bases. The CDR3 loop is CASSASGGNSYEQYF. The CDR3 nucleotides are TGTGCCAGCAGCGCTAGCGGGGGAAATTCCTACGAGCAGTACTTC.